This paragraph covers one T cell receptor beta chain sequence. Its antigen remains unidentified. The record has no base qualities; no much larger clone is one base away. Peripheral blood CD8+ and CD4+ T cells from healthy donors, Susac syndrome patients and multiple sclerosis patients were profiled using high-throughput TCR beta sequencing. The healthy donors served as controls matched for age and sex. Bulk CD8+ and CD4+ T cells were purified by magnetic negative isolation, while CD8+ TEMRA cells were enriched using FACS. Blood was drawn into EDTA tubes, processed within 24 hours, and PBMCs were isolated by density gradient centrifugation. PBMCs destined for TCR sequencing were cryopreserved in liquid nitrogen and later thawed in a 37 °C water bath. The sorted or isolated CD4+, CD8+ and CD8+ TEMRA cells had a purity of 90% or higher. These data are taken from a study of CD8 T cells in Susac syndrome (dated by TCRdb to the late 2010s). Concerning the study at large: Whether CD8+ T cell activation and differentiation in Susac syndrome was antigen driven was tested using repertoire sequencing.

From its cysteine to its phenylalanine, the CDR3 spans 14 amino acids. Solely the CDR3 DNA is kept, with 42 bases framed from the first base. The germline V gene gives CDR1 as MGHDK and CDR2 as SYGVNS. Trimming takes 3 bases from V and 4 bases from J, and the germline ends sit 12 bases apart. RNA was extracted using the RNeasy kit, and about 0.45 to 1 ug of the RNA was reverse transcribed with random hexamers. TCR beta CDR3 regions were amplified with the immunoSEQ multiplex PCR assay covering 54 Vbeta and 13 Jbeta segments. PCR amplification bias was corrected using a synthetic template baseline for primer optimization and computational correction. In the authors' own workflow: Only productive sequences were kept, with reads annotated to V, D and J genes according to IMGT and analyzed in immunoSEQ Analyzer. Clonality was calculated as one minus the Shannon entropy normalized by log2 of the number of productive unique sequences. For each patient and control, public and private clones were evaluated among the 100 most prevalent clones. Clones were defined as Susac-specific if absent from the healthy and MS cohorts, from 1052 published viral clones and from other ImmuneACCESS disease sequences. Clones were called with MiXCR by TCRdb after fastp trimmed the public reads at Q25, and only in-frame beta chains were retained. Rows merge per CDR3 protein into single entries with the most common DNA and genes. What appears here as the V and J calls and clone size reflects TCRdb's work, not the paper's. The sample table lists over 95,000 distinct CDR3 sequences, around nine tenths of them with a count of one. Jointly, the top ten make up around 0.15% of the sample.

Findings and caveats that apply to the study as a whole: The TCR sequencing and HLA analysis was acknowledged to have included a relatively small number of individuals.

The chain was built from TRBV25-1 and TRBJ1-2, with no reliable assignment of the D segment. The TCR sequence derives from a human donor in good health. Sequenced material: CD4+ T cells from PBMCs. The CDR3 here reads CASSDTTRAYGYTF. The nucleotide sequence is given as TGTGCCAGCAGTGATACGACACGCGCCTATGGCTACACCTTC.